This is a list of T cell receptor beta chains from one sample in a study of blood T cell repertoires in COVID-19. TCRdb's copy holds only in-frame clones and misses some; the assay was immunoSEQ multiplex PCR. Of 90,000 to 100,000 clones listed, approximately 84% were seen once; the top ten hold 15% to 20%. Sequencing input: peripheral blood. These receptors came from a woman aged 55-75 years with acute or convalescent COVID-19. The CDR3 runs from the conserved cysteine through the conserved F or W. The order of the fields is CDR3 protein, V gene, CDR3 length.

CDR3 protein: CASSRQGPGNTIYF
V gene: TRBV9
CDR3 length: 14

CDR3 protein: CASTLTGSNGYTF
V gene: TRBV6-5
CDR3 length: 13

CDR3 protein: CASSLPTGTGQETQYF
V gene: TRBV5-1
CDR3 length: 16

CDR3 protein: CASSLGRNGEQFF
V gene: TRBV7-2
CDR3 length: 13

CDR3 protein: CASGLGTAEETQYF
V gene: TRBV12-5
CDR3 length: 14

CDR3 protein: CAISAVQGQIYGYTF
V gene: TRBV10-3
CDR3 length: 15

CDR3 protein: CASSATGGVYGNTIYF
V gene: TRBV6-1
CDR3 length: 16

CDR3 protein: CASSEQGAEQFF
V gene: TRBV28
CDR3 length: 12

CDR3 protein: CASSLRAGGNRAFF
V gene: TRBV7-2
CDR3 length: 14

CDR3 protein: CASSSTGPGEKLFF
V gene: TRBV5-6
CDR3 length: 14

CDR3 protein: CASGDRGGQETQYF
V gene: TRBV6-5
CDR3 length: 14

CDR3 protein: CASSQRLAGEIDTQYF
V gene: TRBV4-2
CDR3 length: 16

CDR3 protein: CSASQGNTIYNSPLHF
V gene: TRBV20-1
CDR3 length: 16

CDR3 protein: CASRSGFGQHRDTEAFF
V gene: TRBV5-1
CDR3 length: 17

CDR3 protein: CASSLTGGPPDTQYF
V gene: TRBV7-3
CDR3 length: 15

CDR3 protein: CASSYGLTEAFF
V gene: TRBV11-3
CDR3 length: 12

CDR3 protein: CATSQTGGLTEAFF
V gene: TRBV24-1
CDR3 length: 14

CDR3 protein: CASSPTGGTGNTIYF
V gene: TRBV5-6
CDR3 length: 15

CDR3 protein: CASSLDPGQSEQYF
V gene: TRBV11-2
CDR3 length: 14

CDR3 protein: CAWSVHQARGNTEAFF
V gene: TRBV30
CDR3 length: 16

CDR3 protein: CASSQVRGGAARNEKLFF
V gene: TRBV4-2
CDR3 length: 18